This TCR beta chain was profiled in a study of T cell responses to AZD1222 COVID-19 vaccine. Only in-frame clones appear in the TCRdb table, and some are missing; sequencing was by immunoSEQ multiplex PCR. The sample lists about 160,000 clones; more than 75% were seen once. With 3 bases removed from V and 1 base from J, the gap between germline ends came to 6 bases. The CDR3 is 13 residues long. Germline lookup yields CDR1 LNHDA and CDR2 SQIVND (reference sequence). Researchers grouped second doses given at about 4 or about 12 weeks into one pool. The clonotype was recovered from an adult who received the AZD1222 COVID-19 vaccine. The sequencing used peripheral blood, collected 28 days after the second AZD1222 dose. The chain is built from TRBV19 and TRBJ1-1; D gene unclear. The CDR3 DNA reads as TGTGCCAGTAGTATCTCTCAGAACACTGAAGCTTTCTTT. Protein product: CASSISQNTEAFF.